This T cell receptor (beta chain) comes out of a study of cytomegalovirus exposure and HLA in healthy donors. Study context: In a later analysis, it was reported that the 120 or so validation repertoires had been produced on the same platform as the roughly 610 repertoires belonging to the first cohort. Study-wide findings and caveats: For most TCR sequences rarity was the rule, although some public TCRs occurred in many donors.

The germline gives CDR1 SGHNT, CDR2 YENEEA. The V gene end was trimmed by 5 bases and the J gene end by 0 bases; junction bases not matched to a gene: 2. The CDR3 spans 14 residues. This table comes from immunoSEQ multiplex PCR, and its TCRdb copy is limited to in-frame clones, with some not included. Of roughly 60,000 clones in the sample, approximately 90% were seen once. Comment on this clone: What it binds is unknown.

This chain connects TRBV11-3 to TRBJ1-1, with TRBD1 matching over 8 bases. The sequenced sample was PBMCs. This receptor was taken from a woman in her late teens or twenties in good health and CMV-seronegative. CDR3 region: CASSQGALNTEAFF. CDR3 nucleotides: TGTGCCAGCAGCCAGGGGGCCCTGAACACTGAAGCTTTCTTT.